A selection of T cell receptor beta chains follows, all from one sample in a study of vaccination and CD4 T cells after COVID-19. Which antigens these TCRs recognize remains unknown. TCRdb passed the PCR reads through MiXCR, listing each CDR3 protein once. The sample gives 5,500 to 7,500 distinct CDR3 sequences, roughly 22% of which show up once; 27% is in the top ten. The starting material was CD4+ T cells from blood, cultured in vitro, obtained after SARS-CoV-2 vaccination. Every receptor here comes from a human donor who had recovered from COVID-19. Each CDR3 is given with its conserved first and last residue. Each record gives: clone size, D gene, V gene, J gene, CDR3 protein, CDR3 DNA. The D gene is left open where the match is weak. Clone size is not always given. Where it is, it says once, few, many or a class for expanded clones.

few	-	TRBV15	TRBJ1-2	CATSRDRTSYGYTF	TGTGCCACCAGCAGAGATCGGACAAGCTATGGCTACACCTTC
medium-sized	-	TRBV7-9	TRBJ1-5	CASSFDSNQPQHF	TGTGCCAGCAGCTTCGATAGCAATCAGCCCCAGCATTTT
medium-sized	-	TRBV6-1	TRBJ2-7	CASSEVAGSYEQYF	TGTGCCAGCAGTGAGGTTGCGGGGAGCTACGAGCAGTACTTC
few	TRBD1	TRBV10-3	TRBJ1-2	CAISEPRQGPGYTF	TGTGCCATCAGTGAGCCCAGACAGGGCCCTGGCTACACCTTC
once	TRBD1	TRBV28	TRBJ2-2	CASRTGVPGELFF	TGTGCCAGCAGGACAGGGGTGCCCGGGGAGCTGTTTTTT
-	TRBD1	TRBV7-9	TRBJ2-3	CASSEGQPNTDTQYF	TGTGCCAGCAGCGAGGGACAGCCTAACACAGATACGCAGTATTTT
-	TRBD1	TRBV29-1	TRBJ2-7	CSVTGQGVYEQYF	TGCAGCGTCACGGGACAGGGGGTCTACGAGCAGTACTTC
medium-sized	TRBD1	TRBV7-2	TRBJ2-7	CASSLAPTGYYEQYF	TGTGCCAGCAGCTTAGCCCCGACAGGGTACTACGAGCAGTACTTC
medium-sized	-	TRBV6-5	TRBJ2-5	CASSYSFAGETQYF	TGTGCCAGCAGTTACTCGTTCGCTGGAGAGACCCAGTACTTC
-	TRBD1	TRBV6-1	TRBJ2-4	CASSEQGAGIQYF	TGTGCCAGCAGTGAACAGGGGGCTGGCATTCAGTACTTC
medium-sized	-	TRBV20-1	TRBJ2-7	CSANKDTTYEQYF	TGCAGTGCCAACAAAGACACAACCTACGAGCAGTACTTC
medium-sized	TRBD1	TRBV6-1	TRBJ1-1	CASSTRQGSTEAFF	TGTGCCAGCAGTACCCGACAGGGAAGCACTGAAGCTTTCTTT
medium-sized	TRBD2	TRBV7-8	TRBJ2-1	CASSPWTSGRADNEQFF	TGTGCCAGCAGCCCCTGGACTAGCGGGAGGGCCGACAATGAGCAGTTCTTC